This paragraph covers one TCR beta chain sequence. Antigen: not known. Peripheral blood from each donor was collected in a volume of 9.5 to 10 milliliters. Primed by a sample-barcoded 5' primer and a J-beta primer mix, a second PCR proceeded for about 6 to 11 cycles. TCRdb passed the 5' RACE reads through MiXCR, listing each CDR3 protein once. The sample holds 700,000 to 850,000 distinct CDR3 sequences, approximately 35% seen once. The data were obtained in a study of blood T cells in healthy people across ages. Study observations and caveats: There were more naive CD4+ cells and higher diversity in long-lived donors than in aged donors.

This TCR was recovered from a man aged 18 to 30 in good health. The specimen sequenced was blood.

Here the CDR3 reads CSARDSGTGLGSPLHF. The CDR3 DNA sequence: TGCAGTGCTAGAGATTCGGGAACGGGGTTAGGTTCACCCCTCCACTTT. The chain links TRBV20-1 to TRBJ1-6, with unresolved D. Germline values: CDR1 DFQATT, CDR2 SNEGSKA (reference sequence). V lost 0 bases and J lost 9, with 18 bases in between. The CDR3 sequence is 16 residues long.